This TCR beta chain was found in a study of post-analysis software for immune sequencing data. General study points: Elevated frequency relative to controls characterized four or five TRBV segments in patients, TRBV5-6, TRBV5-1 and TRBV20-1 among them. Significantly lower normalized Chao1 diversity was seen in multiple sclerosis patients than in controls.

Included in the TCR beta cDNA libraries were unique molecular identifiers. In TCRdb, the PCR reads were re-called with MiXCR into one record per CDR3 protein. There are hundreds of thousands of distinct CDR3 sequences in the sample; 25% to 30% occur only once, and around 0.56% lies in the top ten. Germline CDR1 reads SNHLY; CDR2 reads FYNNEI. The CDR3 covers 14 residues. V was trimmed by 5 bases and J by 1 base, leaving 11 bases between them. Notes on this clonotype: Its antigen is unidentified.

Sequenced material: blood. The J gene is TRBJ1-2, the V gene TRBV2; D is unclear. The receptor was isolated from a girl aged 10 to 17 with multiple sclerosis. The CDR3 loop is CASSMRSYNYGYTF. In DNA form, the CDR3 reads TGTGCCAGCAGTATGCGGTCATATAACTATGGCTACACCTTC.